A single sample is the source of the 17 T cell receptor beta chains below, sequenced in a study of blood T cell repertoires in COVID-19 (dated by TCRdb to about 2020). Library preparation used the immunoSEQ multiplex PCR assay. TCRdb limited this immuneACCESS table to in-frame rearrangements with V and J called. A share of clones is missing; checked studies link under half to unresolved V genes, and the rest is unexplained. The sample table holds about 15,000 clones, of which about 77% were seen once. Of the sample, around 15% is held by the ten largest clones. Material for sequencing was peripheral blood. All receptors come from a human donor in a cohort sampled during active COVID-19.

The V call is TRBV6-4, the J call TRBJ2-1; TRBD2 aligns across 13 bases. V shed 2 bases and J 13 bases; nucleotides not matched to a gene: 8. The germline V gene has CDR1 MRHNA and CDR2 SNTAGT. This CDR3 has 15 amino acids. This CDR3 is CASSDGTSGESIQFF. CDR3 DNA sequence: TGTGCCAGCAGTGACGGGACTAGCGGGGAGTCTATTCAGTTCTTC.

This clone was picked up one time. The V call is TRBV19, the J call TRBJ2-2; 9 bases map to TRBD2. V shed 3 bases, J shed 4 bases, and the junction held 6 bases outside the gene matches. The germline gives CDR1 LNHDA, CDR2 SQIVND (reference sequence). This CDR3 is built from 16 residues. CDR3 sequence (DNA): TGTGCCAGTAGTATGCGGGAGGGCCTGGGCACCGGGGAGCTGTTTTTT. Translation gives CASSMREGLGTGELFF.

The chain couples TRBV25-1 to TRBJ1-1; no clear D. Trimming pared 2 bases from V and 6 bases from J, leaving 10 bases between. Per the germline V gene, CDR1 is MGHDK and CDR2 is SYGVNS. This CDR3 is built from 13 residues. CDR3 region: CASSEHGKPEAFF. The CDR3 DNA follows: TGTGCCAGCAGTGAACACGGGAAGCCTGAAGCTTTCTTT. The full variable domain, in which reference TRBV25-1 and TRBJ1-1 provide the parts outside the CDR3, is EADIYQTPRYLVIGTGKKITLECSQTMGHDKMYWYQQDPGMELHLIHYSYGVNSTEKGDLSSESTVSRIRTEHFPLTLESARPSHTSQYLCASSEHGKPEAFFGQGTRLTVV.

The CDR3 reads CASKRSENTGELFF. The CDR3 DNA is TGTGCCAGCAAAAGGAGTGAGAACACCGGGGAGCTGTTTTTT. The genes are TRBV6-5 and TRBJ2-2, with no clear D. Per germline, CDR1 MNHEY and CDR2 SVGAGI. V was trimmed by 7 bases and J by 1 base, leaving 10 bases between them. This CDR3 is 14 amino acids long.

V usage is TRBV30 and J usage is TRBJ1-1; D is possibly TRBD1 (6 bases). V was shortened by 4 bases and J by 4 bases, with 13 bases between the two germline ends. CDR1 is GTSNPN, CDR2 SVGIG, per germline (reference sequence). The CDR3 has 13 amino acids. CDR3 bases: TGTGCCTGGACACAGGGTTCGGGCACTGAAGCTTTCTTT. This encodes CAWTQGSGTEAFF.

This clone was detected only once. This chain joins TRBV7-2 and TRBJ2-7; perhaps TRBD1 as D (6 bases). The V end lost 5 bases, the J end lost 3 bases, and 14 bases lay between the germline ends. The CDR3 spans 14 residues. Germline V lookup: CDR1 SGHTA, CDR2 FQGNSA. The CDR3 protein is CASSQGGSRYEQYF. In DNA, the CDR3 is TGTGCCAGCAGCCAAGGGGGATCCCGCTACGAGCAGTACTTC.

CDR3 in DNA: TGCGCCAGCAGCGCTGGGCTAGCGGGGGAGACCGGGGAGCTGTTTTTT. Amino acid sequence: CASSAGLAGETGELFF. The V call is TRBV5-1, the J call TRBJ2-2, with 10 positions matching TRBD2. V gave up 4 bases and J gave up 5 bases; unmatched junction bases: 8. Per germline, CDR1 SGHRS and CDR2 YFSETQ. This CDR3 comprises 16 residues.

The V and J genes are TRBV5-1 and TRBJ2-3; 7 bases fit TRBD2. The CDR3 has 15 residues. Trimming removed 4 bases from V and 4 bases from J; junction bases left unmatched: 9. CDR1 and CDR2 from the germline V gene are SGHRS and YFSETQ. The CDR3 DNA reads as TGCGCCAGCAGCGGAACTAGCGATCGGCCAGATACGCAGTATTTT. Residues: CASSGTSDRPDTQYF.

V is TRBV30 and J is TRBJ1-2; 7 bases agree with TRBD1. Trimming removed 2 bases from V and 4 bases from J; junction bases left unmatched: 10. Germline-derived CDR1 and CDR2 are GTSNPN and SVGIG (reference sequence). The CDR3 runs to 15 residues. CDR3 protein: CAWSPDRVWTYGYTF. In DNA form, the CDR3 reads TGTGCCTGGAGTCCTGACAGGGTATGGACCTATGGCTACACCTTC.

This chain uses TRBV28 with TRBJ2-7; D remains ambiguous. Trimming took 2 bases from V and 0 from J, leaving 8 bases between them. The CDR3 has 14 residues. Germline V gene sequence: CDR1 MDHEN, CDR2 SYDVKM. DNA for the CDR3: TGTGCCAGCAGTTTAATCGACAACTCCTACGAGCAGTACTTC. Translating it yields CASSLIDNSYEQYF.

This clone has a single count. The genes are TRBV5-8 and TRBJ2-3; TRBD2 agrees at 7 bases. CDR1 SGHTS and CDR2 YDEGEE come from the germline V gene. V was clipped by 3 bases and J by 2 bases; unmatched bases: 9. CDR3 length: 16 residues. The CDR3 DNA follows: TGTGCCAGCAGCTCCAAGCTAGCGGCCATCACAGATACGCAGTATTTT. Amino acid sequence: CASSSKLAAITDTQYF.

This clone occurred a few times. V is TRBV10-1 and J is TRBJ1-1, with a weak D call TRBD1 (5 bases). Germline V gene sequence: CDR1 WNHNN, CDR2 SYGVQD (reference sequence). Trimming took 7 bases from V and 1 from J, leaving 10 bases between them. The CDR3 loop spans 13 amino acids. In DNA, the CDR3 is TGCGCCAGCAAGGACAATGCGAACACTGAAGCTTTCTTT. Translated: CASKDNANTEAFF.

The chain has TRBV5-8 and TRBJ2-1; TRBD1 matches at 7 bases. From germline, CDR1 is SGHTS and CDR2 YDEGEE. V lost 2 bases to trimming and J lost 2 bases; unmatched junction nucleotides: 4. The CDR3 runs to 15 residues. The CDR3 here is CASSLGQAPYNEQFF. In DNA form, the CDR3 reads TGTGCCAGCAGCTTAGGACAGGCCCCCTACAATGAGCAGTTCTTC. Variable domain in full (rest from reference TRBV5-8 and TRBJ2-1): EAGVTQSPTHLIKTRGQQATLRCSPISGHTSVYWYQQALGLGLQFLLWYDEGEERNRGNFPPRFSGRQFPNYSSELNVNALELEDSALYLCASSLGQAPYNEQFFGPGTRLTVL.

The chain joins TRBV27 to TRBJ2-6, with 9 bases identical to TRBD1. The CDR3 runs 18 residues. Germline assignment: CDR1 MNHEY and CDR2 SMNVEV (reference sequence). V lost 5 bases and J lost 0; bases outside the gene matches: 8. The CDR3 nucleotides read TGTGCCAGCAGTCCGGGGACAGGGAGTAGCTCTGGGGCCAACGTCCTGACTTTC. It specifies CASSPGTGSSSGANVLTF.

This rearrangement joins TRBV10-1 to TRBJ2-1; D is unresolved. Deletions cut 0 bases from V and 8 bases from J, with 8 bases between. Germline V gene sequence: CDR1 WNHNN, CDR2 SYGVQD (reference sequence). CDR3 length: 13 amino acids. The CDR3 sequence: CASSESSRDEQFF. The CDR3 nucleotides read TGCGCCAGCAGTGAGTCGAGCCGGGATGAGCAGTTCTTC.

J is TRBJ1-5 and V is TRBV10-3; D is unresolved. Germline loops: CDR1 ENHRY, CDR2 SYGVKD. The CDR3 is 14 residues long. Trimming left V 0 bases short and J 0 bases short, with 3 bases between. The DNA of the CDR3 is TGTGCCATCAGTGAGTCCCATAGCAATCAGCCCCAGCATTTT. Its protein is CAISESHSNQPQHF.

This chain joins TRBV9 and TRBJ2-2, with unresolved D. CDR1 and CDR2 (germline): SGDLS, YYNGEE. V was cut by 6 bases and J by 7 bases, with 10 bases left in between. This CDR3 comprises 12 residues. This CDR3 is CASTPTGGELFF. CDR3 bases: TGTGCCAGCACCCCTACGGGCGGGGAGCTGTTTTTT.